This T cell receptor (beta chain) was captured by sequencing in a study of CD8 T cells in ankylosing spondylitis. Notes on the study in general: Ankylosing spondylitis blood seemed to carry a telltale TCR beta motif made of roughly eight highly homologous variants.

Only a few counts were recorded for this clonotype. What it binds is not known. TCRdb ran MiXCR on the 5' RACE reads and lists one entry per CDR3 protein. The sample yields approximately 550,000 distinct CDR3 sequences, 10% to 15% seen once. CDR3 size: 14 residues. Germline V gene data show CDR1 as LGHDT and CDR2 as YNNKEL (reference sequence). Trimming removed 4 bases at V and 0 bases at J, with 9 bases between. This chain connects TRBV3-1 to TRBJ1-1; D uncertain. Sequencing was carried out using blood, either unsorted or a sorted T cell fraction (not recorded which). This clonotype was sampled from a male donor with ankylosing spondylitis. The CDR3 spells CASSLPLMNTEAFF. DNA of the CDR3: TGTGCCAGCAGCCTTCCGCTTATGAACACTGAAGCTTTCTTT.